Described below is a single TCR beta chain sequence and its context. The data stem from a study of blood T cells in healthy people across ages. Study summary: Researchers report that template switching captured about one barcoded beta molecule per two T cells.

Germline values: CDR1 SNHLY, CDR2 FYNNEI. This CDR3 has 17 residues. Losses at the gene ends were 6 bases for V and 4 bases for J; bases not matched to a gene: 12. For the second PCR, which ran for about 7 to 11 cycles, a sample-barcoded 5' primer and a J-beta primer mix were used. Using its own MiXCR run on the 5' RACE reads, TCRdb lists one record per CDR3 protein. The sample carries about 1,500,000 distinct CDR3 sequences, roughly 30% recorded once. The donors, healthy Caucasians from Russia, were aged 6 to 90. The specimen was blood. The chain recombines TRBV2 with TRBJ2-5; 12 bases agree with TRBD2. The receptor was isolated from a woman aged 30 to 39 in good health. The CDR3 loop reads CASSPNPTSGSGETQYF. The CDR3 DNA is TGTGCCAGCAGCCCTAACCCGACTAGCGGGAGTGGAGAGACCCAGTACTTC.